The 20 T cell receptor beta chains given below trace back to one sample, sequenced in a study of cytomegalovirus exposure and HLA in healthy donors. Some clones are missing from TCRdb's copy, which holds only in-frame ones; the method was immunoSEQ multiplex PCR. The sample holds 100,000 to 150,000 clones, about nine tenths seen once. The sequencing sample was made of PBMCs. These receptors were collected from a man aged 25-40 years in good health and CMV-seronegative.

The chain employs TRBV6-5 and TRBJ1-1; no firm D call. CDR3 size: 15 residues. Trimming cost V 0 bases and J 1 base, with 9 bases left between them. Germline V lookup: CDR1 MNHEY, CDR2 SVGAGI. In DNA, the CDR3 is TGTGCCAGCAGTTACTCGGGCATGACGAACACTGAAGCTTTCTTT. Translated, it gives CASSYSGMTNTEAFF.

The CDR3 region has the DNA TGCGCCAGCAGCCAAGATTCGACAGACACTGAAGCTTTCTTT. Encoded protein: CASSQDSTDTEAFF. The chain joins TRBV4-1 to TRBJ1-1; maybe TRBD1 (5 bases). Trimming took off 0 bases at V and 3 bases at J, with 8 bases between the two ends. The CDR3 spans 14 residues. Germline V CDR1 and CDR2: MGHRA, YSYEKL.

This chain links TRBV6-1 with TRBJ1-6; TRBD1 might be the D (6 bases). The V end lost 6 bases, the J end lost 9 bases, and 15 bases lay between the germline ends. The CDR3 length is 14 residues. Germline V gene lookup returns CDR1 MNHNS and CDR2 SASEGT. The CDR3 DNA reads TGTGCCAGCAGCCCTACAGGGAAGACTTCACCCCTCCACTTT. This translates into CASSPTGKTSPLHF.

V usage is TRBV15 and J usage is TRBJ1-1, with TRBD1 matching over 11 bases. V dropped 0 bases and J dropped 4; count of bases not matched to a gene: 10. The germline V gene encodes CDR1 LNHNV and CDR2 YYDKDF (reference sequence). This CDR3 contains 18 residues. CDR3 in DNA: TGTGCCACCAGCAGAGATCTGGGACAGGGGGGTTTTGGCACTGAAGCTTTCTTT. This gives the protein CATSRDLGQGGFGTEAFF.

Ten or more counts support this clone. This sequence joins TRBV4-2 and TRBJ1-3; 8 bases line up with TRBD1. V shed 4 bases and J 0 bases; nucleotides not matched to a gene: 8. Germline loops: CDR1 LGHNA, CDR2 YNFKEQ. CDR3 length: 17 residues. This CDR3 is CASSLNPTGASGNTIYF. CDR3 sequence (DNA): TGTGCCAGCAGCCTTAACCCGACAGGGGCCTCTGGAAACACCATATATTTT.

This clone was counted between two and nine times. V and J are TRBV4-2 and TRBJ2-7; no clear D. The CDR3 runs to 15 residues. V was trimmed by 4 bases and J by 3 bases, leaving 16 bases between them. Germline values: CDR1 LGHNA, CDR2 YNFKEQ. For the CDR3, the DNA is TGTGCCAGCAGCCCCACGTCCACCAACAACTACGAGCAGTACTTC. Its protein is CASSPTSTNNYEQYF.

The J gene is TRBJ1-5, the V gene TRBV4-1; possibly TRBD1 for D (6 bases). V was pared by 0 bases and J by 1 base, with 10 bases between. Germline values: CDR1 MGHRA, CDR2 YSYEKL. The CDR3 totals 16 residues. This chain's CDR3 is CASSQEFTGSNQPQHF. Written as DNA, the CDR3 is TGCGCCAGCAGCCAAGAGTTTACAGGGAGCAATCAGCCCCAGCATTTT.

The chain recombines TRBV5-6 with TRBJ1-5, with D perhaps matching TRBD1 (5 bases). In germline, CDR1 is SGHDT, CDR2 YYEEEE. Trimming removed 1 base at V and 4 bases at J, with 9 bases between. This CDR3 contains 14 residues. The CDR3 loop reads CASSLIRGNQPQHF. The CDR3 DNA follows: TGTGCCAGCAGCTTGATCCGGGGGAATCAGCCCCAGCATTTT.

V usage is TRBV6-1 and J usage is TRBJ1-5; possibly TRBD1 for D (6 bases). V gave up 3 bases and J gave up 5 bases, with 8 bases separating them. CDR1 and CDR2 (germline): MNHNS, SASEGT. The CDR3 is made up of 13 amino acids. The CDR3 nucleotides read TGTGCCAGCAGTGAGACAGGTTATCAGCCCCAGCATTTT. As protein: CASSETGYQPQHF.

This chain links TRBV7-8 with TRBJ2-2; TRBD2 agrees at 7 bases. The J segment lost 1 base and the V segment lost 8 bases, leaving 10 bases of the junction unmatched. CDR1 and CDR2 from the germline V gene are SGHVS and FQNEAQ. This CDR3 region has 16 residues. The CDR3 is CASRNPVAGNTGELFF. Here the CDR3 DNA reads TGTGCCAGCCGAAACCCCGTAGCGGGGAACACCGGGGAGCTGTTTTTT.

The chain's CDR3 is CASSPHLGTDSNQPQHF. CDR3 in DNA: TGTGCCAGCAGTCCCCACCTCGGGACAGATAGCAATCAGCCCCAGCATTTT. This chain joins TRBV27 and TRBJ1-5, with TRBD1 matching 7 bases. Looked up from germline, CDR1 is MNHEY and CDR2 is SMNVEV (reference sequence). The CDR3 sequence is 17 residues long. The V and J ends lost 5 bases and 0 bases, in that order; junction bases with no gene match: 10.

The chain recombines TRBV6-5 with TRBJ1-1; D is ambiguous. The CDR3 is made up of 13 amino acids. The V gene's germline CDR1 is MNHEY and CDR2 SVGAGI. V dropped 0 bases and J dropped 6 bases, with 8 bases sitting between them. The CDR3 nucleotides are TGTGCCAGCAGTTACTCTGTTCCCGCTGAAGCTTTCTTT. Translation gives CASSYSVPAEAFF.

The V call is TRBV7-9, the J call TRBJ2-1, with 10 bases matching TRBD1. The germline V gene has CDR1 SEHNR and CDR2 FQNEAQ (reference sequence). V was clipped by 7 bases and J by 7 bases; unmatched bases: 4. The CDR3 contains 13 residues. The chain's CDR3 is CASIGTGVNEQFF. The CDR3 DNA is TGTGCCAGCATCGGGACAGGGGTAAATGAGCAGTTCTTC.

This chain uses TRBV13 with TRBJ1-4; D not certain. V dropped 5 bases and J dropped 8 bases, with 9 bases sitting between them. The CDR3 is made up of 12 amino acids. In germline, CDR1 is PRHDT, CDR2 FYEKMQ (reference sequence). The CDR3 coding sequence is TGTGCCAGCAGCAACGGAGGGGAAAAACTGTTTTTT. Its protein is CASSNGGEKLFF.

The chain is built from TRBV6-5 and TRBJ1-1; 9 bases agree with TRBD1. This CDR3 comprises 15 residues. In germline, CDR1 is MNHEY, CDR2 SVGAGI. V lost 7 bases, J lost 4 bases, and 10 bases stayed unmatched. The CDR3 DNA reads TGTGCCAGCACCCGGGACAGGGCCTTCTTCACTGAAGCTTTCTTT. This sequence encodes CASTRDRAFFTEAFF.

The rearrangement links TRBV29-1 to TRBJ1-2, with no clear D. The CDR3 covers 13 residues. With 2 bases removed from V and 1 base from J, the gap between germline ends came to 8 bases. The germline gives CDR1 SQVTM, CDR2 ANQGSEA. CDR3 region: CSVERGNNYGYTF. The CDR3 DNA reads TGCAGCGTTGAAAGAGGGAATAACTATGGCTACACCTTC.

The CDR3 spells CASSNGGAETYEQYF. CDR3 in DNA: TGCGCCAGCAGCAACGGGGGGGCCGAAACCTACGAGCAGTACTTC. The gene calls are TRBV5-1 and TRBJ2-7; TRBD2 matches at 8 bases. The CDR3 has 15 amino acids. Germline CDR1 reads SGHRS; CDR2 reads YFSETQ. Trimming cost V 4 bases and J 2 bases; bases outside gene matches: 8.

The chain employs TRBV7-8 and TRBJ2-7; possible D gene TRBD1, 5 bases. Between the trimmed V and J ends, which lost 1 base and 4 bases, there was a span of 8 bases. Germline V lookup: CDR1 SGHVS, CDR2 FQNEAQ. CDR3 length: 13 amino acids. The CDR3: CASSLGGRYEQYF. CDR3 bases: TGTGCCAGCAGCTTAGGGGGCAGATACGAGCAGTACTTC.

This clone was detected once. The rearrangement links TRBV19 to TRBJ1-4; D is perhaps TRBD1 (6 bases). CDR1 and CDR2 (germline): LNHDA, SQIVND (reference sequence). This CDR3 comprises 15 residues. Trimming took 4 bases from V and 3 from J, leaving 12 bases between them. CDR3 sequence: CASSTIRGANEKLFF. In nucleotides, the CDR3 is TGTGCCAGTAGTACCATCAGGGGAGCTAATGAAAAACTGTTTTTT.

The chain recombines TRBV4-2 with TRBJ1-4; the D gene is possibly TRBD1 (5 bases). The CDR3 is 15 amino acids. The germline V and J ends were trimmed by 2 bases and 8 bases, with 15 bases remaining between them. Germline V lookup: CDR1 LGHNA, CDR2 YNFKEQ. The CDR3 sequence: CASSQWRGVGEKLFF. As DNA, the CDR3 is TGTGCCAGCAGCCAATGGCGGGGGGTGGGCGAAAAACTGTTTTTT.